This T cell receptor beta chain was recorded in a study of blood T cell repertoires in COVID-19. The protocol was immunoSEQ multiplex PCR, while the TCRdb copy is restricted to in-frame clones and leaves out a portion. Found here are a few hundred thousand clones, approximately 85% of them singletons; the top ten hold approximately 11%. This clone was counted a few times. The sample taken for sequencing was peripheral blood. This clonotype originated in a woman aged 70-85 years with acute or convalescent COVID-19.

CDR3 bases: TGTGCCAGCTCACCACCGGGACTAGCGGGGGGGCGTCCCTACAATGAGCAGTTCTTC. This gives the protein CASSPPGLAGGRPYNEQFF. The genes are TRBV18 and TRBJ2-1; 16 positions match TRBD2. The CDR3 is 19 amino acids. J was trimmed by 2 bases and V by 0 bases; bases with no gene match: 4. The germline V gene encodes CDR1 KGHSH and CDR2 LQKENI. Full variable domain (missing parts from reference TRBV18 and TRBJ2-1): NAGVMQNPRHLVRRRGQEARLRCSPMKGHSHVYWYRQLPEEGLKFMVYLQKENIIDESGMPKERFSAEFPKEGPSILRIQQVVRGDSAAYFCASSPPGLAGGRPYNEQFFGPGTRLTVL.